The 5 T cell receptor beta chains presented below share a single source sample, sequenced in a study of T-cell reconstitution after alpha-beta-depleted transplantation in children. Unique molecular identifiers were built into the TCRbeta library. TCRdb fed the PCR reads into MiXCR, producing one record per CDR3 protein. The repertoire holds 400,000 to 450,000 distinct CDR3 sequences, with approximately 42% as singletons. Sequenced here: PBMCs, sampled before TCRalphabeta/CD19-depleted stem cell transplant. All receptors come from a girl aged 2 to 9 with aplastic anemia, due to receive a stem cell transplant.

This clonotype occurred a few times. The chain is built from TRBV5-1 and TRBJ2-1, with D perhaps TRBD1 or TRBD2 (5 bases each). The CDR3 contains 15 residues. Looked up from germline, CDR1 is SGHRS and CDR2 is YFSETQ. V was shortened by 3 bases and J by 1 base, with 11 bases between the two germline ends. CDR3 amino acids: CASSWARGSYNEQFF. The CDR3 coding sequence is TGCGCCAGCAGCTGGGCGAGGGGATCCTACAATGAGCAGTTCTTC.

The rearrangement uses TRBV12-3 or TRBV12-4 and TRBJ2-7, with D possibly being TRBD1 or TRBD2 (5 bases each). V gave up 3 bases and J gave up 6 bases, with 18 bases separating them. This CDR3 has 15 amino acids. The CDR3 DNA is TGTGCCAGCAGTTTGGGACGGAACCCCATGACCGAGCAGTACTTC. Translation gives CASSLGRNPMTEQYF.

In regard to this clonotype: Given a much more abundant clone one base away, this may be a read error. The chain is built from TRBV2 and TRBJ2-3, with 11 bases that match TRBD2. The CDR3 contains 15 residues. Germline V gene data show CDR1 as SNHLY and CDR2 as FYNNEI. CDR3 DNA: TGTGCCAGCAGTGGACTAGCGGGAAGGGGAGATACGCAGTCTTTT. Translation gives CASSGLAGRGDTQSF. Supplemented by reference TRBV2 and TRBJ2-3, the full variable domain reads EPEVTQTPSHQVTQMGQEVILRCVPISNHLYFYWYRQILGQKVEFLVSFYNNEISEKSEIFDDQFSVERPDGSNFTLKIRSTKLEDSAMYFCASSGLAGRGDTQSFGPGTRLTVL.

V and J are TRBV21-1 and TRBJ2-7; TRBD1 is the table's D call and was not checked against the DNA. TRBV21-1 is recorded as a pseudogene. The CDR3 length is 14 residues. The CDR3 coding sequence is TGTGCCAGCATCCAACAAGACAGGAAGTACGAGCAGTACTTC. Its translation is CASIQQDRKYEQYF.

For this clonotype: Relative to the germline gene, one junction end is altered; a read error may explain this. This chain connects TRBV20-1 to TRBJ1-1; D uncertain. The CDR3 consists of 12 residues. The V gene's germline CDR1 is DFQATT and CDR2 SNEGSKA (reference sequence). The CDR3 DNA reads TGCAGCGCTAGGAACCGAAACACTGAAGCTTTCTTT. It specifies CSARNRNTEAFF.